This T cell receptor beta chain was found in a study of T-cell memory formation after mild COVID-19. As for the study in general: There were largely donor-specific TCR clusters.

This clonotype was counted between two and nine times. V was pared by 2 bases and J by 7 bases, with 14 bases between. The germline CDR1 and CDR2 sequences are SGHVS and FQNEAQ. The CDR3 loop spans 14 amino acids. One entry per CDR3 protein, called by TCRdb with MiXCR from the 5' RACE reads. The data show 470,000 or so distinct CDR3 sequences, with over 15% seen just once and 20% to 25% held by the top ten. The chain joins TRBV7-8 to TRBJ1-1; unclear D gene. The sequence derives from a young man who had mild COVID-19 (a few samples of this study predate the infection). Cell type and time point are not known. Sequencing was carried out using PBMCs or a T cell subset sorted from them (not recorded which). In DNA, the CDR3 is TGTGCCAGCAGCTTACAGGAGATGCGATATGAAGCTTTCTTT. Protein: CASSLQEMRYEAFF.